One sample yielded the 2 T cell receptor beta chains listed below, sequenced in a study of cytomegalovirus exposure and HLA in healthy donors. Clones were read by immunoSEQ multiplex PCR, and TCRdb kept only the in-frame ones, dropping some. The data hold 120,000 or so clones, with about nine tenths observed a single time. Sequenced: PBMCs. The receptors here all came from a woman younger than 35 in good health and CMV-seronegative.

This clone was counted once. This chain uses TRBV7-8 with TRBJ1-2; 7 bases fit TRBD1. Germline V lookup: CDR1 SGHVS, CDR2 FQNEAQ. CDR3 size: 16 residues. Trimming at V came to 1 base and at J to 4 bases, leaving 9 bases not matched to a gene. CDR3 in amino acids: CASSLDLDREAYGYTF. CDR3 nucleotides: TGTGCCAGCAGCTTAGATCTCGACAGGGAAGCCTATGGCTACACCTTC. Looking up the rest from reference TRBV7-8 and TRBJ1-2 gives the full variable domain: GAGVSQSPRYKVAKRGQDVALRCDPISGHVSLFWYQQALGQGPEFLTYFQNEAQLDKSGLPSDRFFAERPEGSVSTLKIQRTQQEDSAVYLCASSLDLDREAYGYTFGSGTRLTVV.

V is TRBV27 and J is TRBJ2-7, with D possibly matching TRBD2 (5 bases). The CDR3 loop spans 13 amino acids. V lost 0 bases, J lost 5 bases, and 8 bases lay in between. Looked up from germline, CDR1 is MNHEY and CDR2 is SMNVEV (reference sequence). Here the CDR3 DNA reads TGTGCCAGCAGTTTATCCGGGGTTCACGAGCAGTACTTC. Translation gives CASSLSGVHEQYF.